The 29 T cell receptor beta chains below come from one sample, sequenced in a study of T cell responses to AZD1222 COVID-19 vaccine. Profiled with immunoSEQ multiplex PCR; TCRdb holds only in-frame clones, not every one. This table has about 170,000 clones, just over 90% appearing once. Sequenced material: peripheral blood, taken on day 0 of AZD1222 vaccination. Every receptor here comes from an adult in good health.

This clone appeared a few times. This chain links TRBV14 with TRBJ1-1; 8 nucleotides line up with TRBD1. V lost 6 bases to trimming and J lost 2 bases; unmatched junction nucleotides: 2. The CDR3 extends over 13 amino acids. Germline V gene sequence: CDR1 SGHDN, CDR2 FVKESK. DNA of the CDR3: TGTGCCAGCAGAGACAGGGGAAACACTGAAGCTTTCTTT. Translation gives CASRDRGNTEAFF.

This clone has only a few counts. The CDR3, as DNA: TGTGCCAGCAGCCTGGACACCATTGAAAAACTGTTTTTT. It translates to CASSLDTIEKLFF. The gene calls are TRBV7-9 and TRBJ1-4; perhaps TRBD1 as D (5 bases). The germline gives CDR1 SEHNR, CDR2 FQNEAQ (reference sequence). Trimming took 5 bases from V and 7 from J, leaving 11 bases between them. CDR3 length: 13 residues. The full variable domain, in which reference TRBV7-9 and TRBJ1-4 provide the parts outside the CDR3, is DTGVSQNPRHKITKRGQNVTFRCDPISEHNRLYWYRQTLGQGPEFLTYFQNEAQLEKSRLLSDRFSAERPKGSFSTLEIQRTEQGDSAMYLCASSLDTIEKLFFGSGTQLSVL.

The chain joins TRBV7-6 to TRBJ2-3, with D possibly matching TRBD1 (5 bases). The CDR3 has 16 amino acids. The V gene's germline CDR1 is SGHVS and CDR2 FNYEAQ. Trimming cost V 1 base and J 1 base, with 12 bases left between them. CDR3 protein: CASSLGGFPRTDTQYF. The CDR3 region has the DNA TGTGCCAGCAGCTTAGGGGGCTTCCCCCGCACAGATACGCAGTATTTT.

The chain couples TRBV3-1 (or the pseudogene TRBV3-2) to TRBJ2-7; TRBD1 aligns across 8 bases. CDR3 size: 15 residues. CDR1 is LGHDT, CDR2 YNNKEL, per germline (reference sequence). Trimming cost V 4 bases and J 2 bases; bases outside gene matches: 7. CDR3 in amino acids: CASSLTGTGPYEQYF. The CDR3 bases are TGTGCCAGCAGCCTTACAGGGACAGGACCCTACGAGCAGTACTTC.

The V and J genes are TRBV9 and TRBJ1-3; D not certain. This CDR3 is built from 15 residues. V was clipped by 3 bases and J by 2 bases, with 12 bases between them. Germline lookup yields CDR1 SGDLS and CDR2 YYNGEE. This CDR3 is CASSARPGAGNTIYF. CDR3 bases: TGTGCCAGCAGCGCCAGGCCCGGAGCTGGAAACACCATATATTTT. The whole variable domain, filled in from reference TRBV9 and TRBJ1-3, reads DSGVTQTPKHLITATGQRVTLRCSPRSGDLSVYWYQQSLDQGLQFLIQYYNGEERAKGNILERFSAQQFPDLHSELNLSSLELGDSALYFCASSARPGAGNTIYFGEGSWLTVV.

About this clone itself: Compared with germline, one end of the junction differs, possibly owing to a read error. CDR3 sequence: CASSFPALDF. For the CDR3, the DNA is TGTGCCAGCAGCTTCCCCGCCCTCGACTTC. This chain joins TRBV11-2 and TRBJ2-7; D gene unclear. The CDR3 contains 10 residues. CDR1 is SGHAT, CDR2 FQNNGV, per germline.

V and J are TRBV2 and TRBJ1-2, with D possibly being TRBD1 (6 bases). Germline V CDR1 and CDR2: SNHLY, FYNNEI. V was trimmed by 4 bases and J by 0 bases, leaving 15 bases between them. The CDR3 has 16 residues. CDR3 nucleotide sequence: TGTGCCAGCAGTGCCAGGACAGCTGATCCTAACTATGGCTACACCTTC. This sequence encodes CASSARTADPNYGYTF.

V gene TRBV5-6 combines with J gene TRBJ2-7; D possibly matches TRBD1 or TRBD2 (5 bases each). Per germline, CDR1 SGHDT and CDR2 YYEEEE. CDR3 size: 15 residues. Trimming removed 4 bases from V and 2 bases from J, with 16 bases in between. CDR3 sequence: CASSPDRLYAYEQYF. In nucleotides, the CDR3 is TGTGCCAGCAGCCCCGACAGACTATACGCCTACGAGCAGTACTTC.

J is TRBJ1-2 and V is TRBV2; 12 bases align to TRBD1. Germline V CDR1 and CDR2: SNHLY, FYNNEI. The CDR3 runs to 14 residues. With 6 bases clipped from V and 7 bases from J, the junction kept 6 bases outside the gene matches. The CDR3 DNA sequence: TGTGCCAGCAGGAAGGGACAGGGGGCATCTGGCTACACCTTC. Protein: CASRKGQGASGYTF.

This clone is a singleton in its sample. The sample holds other DNA sequences that translate to the same CDR3. This chain links TRBV18 with TRBJ1-5; D is unclear. The CDR3 length is 13 residues. In germline, CDR1 is KGHSH, CDR2 LQKENI. The ends were cut back, 4 bases at V and 0 bases at J, with 4 bases in the middle. CDR3 sequence: CASSRGSNQPQHF. The CDR3 nucleotides read TGTGCCAGCTCACGGGGTAGCAATCAGCCCCAGCATTTT. Together with reference TRBV18 and TRBJ1-5, the CDR3 gives the full variable domain: NAGVMQNPRHLVRRRGQEARLRCSPMKGHSHVYWYRQLPEEGLKFMVYLQKENIIDESGMPKERFSAEFPKEGPSILRIQQVVRGDSAAYFCASSRGSNQPQHFGDGTRLSIL.

The chain recombines TRBV14 with TRBJ2-3, with no clear D. The CDR3 is 11 amino acids. The V end was cut by 3 bases, the J end by 11 bases, with 9 bases between. CDR1 is SGHDN, CDR2 FVKESK, per germline. This chain's CDR3 is CASSHGTVQYF. The CDR3, as DNA: TGTGCCAGCAGCCATGGTACTGTGCAGTATTTT.

V and J are TRBV7-9 and TRBJ1-5; D call uncertain. In germline, CDR1 is SEHNR, CDR2 FQNEAQ (reference sequence). This CDR3 region has 16 residues. V was trimmed by 5 bases and J by 0 bases, leaving 14 bases between them. The CDR3 nucleotides are TGTGCCAGCAGCCTAGGACCGATCAATAGCAATCAGCCCCAGCATTTT. Translated, it gives CASSLGPINSNQPQHF.

The chain recombines TRBV25-1 with TRBJ1-2; maybe TRBD1 (5 bases). V shed 4 bases and J shed 3 bases, with 12 bases lying between them. The CDR3 length is 14 residues. Germline loops: CDR1 MGHDK, CDR2 SYGVNS. CDR3 sequence: CASSAPGPHYGYTF. CDR3 bases: TGTGCCAGCAGTGCCCCGGGACCGCACTATGGCTACACCTTC.

This clone was seen more than once but under ten times. The chain uses TRBV21-1 and TRBJ2-7; the table's TRBD1 call for D was not verified on the DNA. TRBV21-1 is a recognized pseudogene. This CDR3 has 13 amino acids. The CDR3 nucleotides read TGTGCCAGCCCAAGAGGACATTACTACGAGCAGTACTTC. It codes for CASPRGHYYEQYF.

This chain uses TRBV27 with TRBJ2-7; TRBD1 matches 8 bases. Germline lookup yields CDR1 MNHEY and CDR2 SMNVEV (reference sequence). V lost 2 bases and J lost 2; bases outside the gene matches: 11. CDR3 length: 17 residues. CDR3 sequence (DNA): TGTGCCAGCAGTTTACCCTCCCGTGGGACAGGTACCTACGAGCAGTACTTC. Translating gives CASSLPSRGTGTYEQYF.

J is TRBJ1-4 and V is TRBV7-2; no reliable D call. V shed 0 bases and J shed 0 bases, with 8 bases lying between them. This CDR3 spans 16 amino acids. The germline gives CDR1 SGHTA, CDR2 FQGNSA. The chain's CDR3 is CASSLAHGTTNEKLFF. CDR3 DNA: TGTGCCAGCAGCTTAGCTCATGGGACAACTAATGAAAAACTGTTTTTT.

This chain joins TRBV28 and TRBJ1-4; D unresolved. Trimming removed 6 bases from V and 7 bases from J, with 6 bases in between. Germline-derived CDR1 and CDR2 are MDHEN and SYDVKM. The CDR3 consists of 11 residues. In DNA form, the CDR3 reads TGTGCCAGCAGCTCGGGTGAAAAACTGTTTTTT. It is translated as CASSSGEKLFF.

The chain joins TRBV28 to TRBJ2-5; unclear D gene. Trimming took off 7 bases at V and 5 bases at J, with 11 bases between the two ends. Germline assignment: CDR1 MDHEN and CDR2 SYDVKM. This CDR3 region has 12 residues. CDR3 coding DNA: TGTGCCAGCACGCCGGGTTTCGAGACCCAGTACTTC. Its translation: CASTPGFETQYF. The complete variable domain, with remaining parts taken from reference TRBV28 and TRBJ2-5, reads DVKVTQSSRYLVKRTGEKVFLECVQDMDHENMFWYRQDPGLGLRLIYFSYDVKMKEKGDIPEGYSVSREKKERFSLILESASTNQTSMYLCASTPGFETQYFGPGTRLLVL.

This clone was found a few times. This sequence joins TRBV19 and TRBJ1-6; D unclear. Germline V CDR1 and CDR2: LNHDA, SQIVND (reference sequence). This CDR3 is built from 15 residues. Trimming shortened V by 6 bases and J by 14 bases, and 23 bases separated the two germline ends. CDR3 sequence reads: CASRGKDAGSGSLHF. The CDR3 DNA reads as TGTGCCAGTAGAGGAAAGGATGCCGGGTCGGGTTCCCTCCACTTT.

The chain combines TRBV9 with TRBJ1-2, with TRBD1 as a possible D gene (6 bases). V was clipped by 0 bases and J by 7 bases, with 16 bases between them. The germline gives CDR1 SGDLS, CDR2 YYNGEE. The CDR3 extends over 15 amino acids. The CDR3 reads CASSVGSPRGGGYTF. DNA of the CDR3: TGTGCCAGCAGCGTAGGTTCCCCCAGGGGCGGTGGCTACACCTTC.

The V gene is TRBV11-3, the J gene TRBJ1-1; D is perhaps TRBD1 (6 bases). The CDR3 spans 16 residues. V was cut by 5 bases and J by 1 base, with 17 bases left in between. Germline CDR1 reads SGHNT; CDR2 reads YENEEA. CDR3 amino acids: CASSKRGPQGNTEAFF. CDR3 nucleotides: TGTGCCAGCAGCAAAAGAGGCCCACAGGGGAACACTGAAGCTTTCTTT.

This sequence joins TRBV6-2 or TRBV6-3 and TRBJ1-1; D uncertain. V was clipped by 4 bases and J by 0 bases, with 18 bases between them. Germline CDR1 is MNHEY and CDR2 is SVGEGT. CDR3 length equals 17 residues. This CDR3 reads CASSLAGVSNMNTEAFF. The CDR3 DNA reads as TGTGCCAGCAGTTTGGCTGGCGTCAGCAACATGAACACTGAAGCTTTCTTT.

This clone occurred once. The chain links TRBV19 to TRBJ1-2; D not resolved. V lost 4 bases to trimming and J lost 0 bases, with 6 bases between them. Germline V gives CDR1 LNHDA, CDR2 SQIVND (reference sequence). The CDR3 length is 13 residues. The CDR3 region is CASSKQPNYGYTF. DNA for the CDR3: TGTGCCAGTAGTAAACAGCCTAACTATGGCTACACCTTC.

A remark on this clone: Other DNA sequences in this specimen translate into the identical CDR3. This sequence joins TRBV27 and TRBJ1-1; a weak D match, TRBD1 (5 bases). V was pared by 2 bases and J by 0 bases, with 7 bases between. The CDR3 is 14 amino acids. Germline lookup yields CDR1 MNHEY and CDR2 SMNVEV (reference sequence). CDR3 DNA: TGTGCCAGCAGTTTAAGGGGATTGAACACTGAAGCTTTCTTT. It encodes CASSLRGLNTEAFF.

This clone was observed once. The rearrangement joins TRBV7-2 to TRBJ2-3, with D uncertain. The CDR3 extends over 13 amino acids. Germline CDR1 is SGHTA and CDR2 is FQGNSA. V was cut by 1 base and J by 10 bases, with 12 bases left in between. CDR3 residues: CASSLVSVGSQYF. The CDR3, as DNA: TGTGCCAGCAGCTTAGTATCAGTCGGATCGCAGTATTTT. The full variable domain, in which reference TRBV7-2 and TRBJ2-3 provide the parts outside the CDR3, is GAGVSQSPSNKVTEKGKDVELRCDPISGHTALYWYRQSLGQGLEFLIYFQGNSAPDKSGLPSDRFSAERTGGSVSTLTIQRTQQEDSAVYLCASSLVSVGSQYFGPGTRLTVL.

This chain uses TRBV7-8 with TRBJ2-1; tentative D call: TRBD2 (7 bases). This CDR3 contains 20 residues. The germline gives CDR1 SGHVS, CDR2 FQNEAQ. With 1 base removed from V and 6 bases from J, the gap between germline ends came to 28 bases. CDR3 amino acids: CASSLVRGGFLADLPNEQFF. CDR3 coding DNA: TGTGCCAGCAGCTTAGTCAGGGGAGGGTTTCTCGCGGATCTCCCCAATGAGCAGTTCTTC.

The gene calls are TRBV7-2 and TRBJ1-2; the D is unclear. The ends were cut back, 5 bases at V and 4 bases at J, with 8 bases in the middle. Germline-derived CDR1 and CDR2 are SGHTA and FQGNSA. This CDR3 is built from 12 residues. DNA of the CDR3: TGTGCCAGCAGCGCAGTTCCCTATGGCTACACCTTC. Translated, it gives CASSAVPYGYTF.

The chain couples TRBV15 to TRBJ2-5; D might be TRBD2 (5 bases). The V end lost 4 bases, the J end lost 9 bases, and 18 bases lay between the germline ends. The CDR3 runs 14 residues. The germline CDR1 and CDR2 sequences are LNHNV and YYDKDF (reference sequence). The CDR3, as DNA: TGTGCCACCAGCACGGGGAGAACGGGCTTGCCCCAGTACTTC. It encodes CATSTGRTGLPQYF.

The gene calls are TRBV5-6 and TRBJ1-6; maybe TRBD1 (6 bases). The CDR3 length is 16 residues. Trimming left V 2 bases short and J 0 bases short, with 9 bases between. In germline, CDR1 is SGHDT, CDR2 YYEEEE. The CDR3 DNA sequence: TGTGCCAGCAGCTTACAGGGCAGCTCCTATAATTCACCCCTCCACTTT. This codes for CASSLQGSSYNSPLHF. Supplemented by reference TRBV5-6 and TRBJ1-6, the full variable domain reads DAGVTQSPTHLIKTRGQQVTLRCSPKSGHDTVSWYQQALGQGPQFIFQYYEEEERQRGNFPDRFSGHQFPNYSSELNVNALLLGDSALYLCASSLQGSSYNSPLHFGNGTRLTVT.